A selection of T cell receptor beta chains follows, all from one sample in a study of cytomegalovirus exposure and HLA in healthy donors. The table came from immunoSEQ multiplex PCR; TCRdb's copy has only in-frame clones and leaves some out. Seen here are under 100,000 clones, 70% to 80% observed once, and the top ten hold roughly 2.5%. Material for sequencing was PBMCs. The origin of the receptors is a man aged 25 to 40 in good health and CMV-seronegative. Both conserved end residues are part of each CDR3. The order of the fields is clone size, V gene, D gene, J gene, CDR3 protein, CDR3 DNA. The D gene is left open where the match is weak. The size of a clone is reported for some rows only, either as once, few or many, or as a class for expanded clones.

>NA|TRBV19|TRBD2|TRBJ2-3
CAVKGGGENTQYF
TGTGCCGTTAAAGGCGGGGGAGAAAATACGCAGTATTTT
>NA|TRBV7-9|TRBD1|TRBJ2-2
CASPKTGTGVPGELFF
TGTGCCAGCCCAAAAACCGGGACAGGGGTTCCCGGGGAGCTGTTTTTT
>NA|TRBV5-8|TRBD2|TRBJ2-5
CASSLSGSRIETQYF
TGTGCCAGCAGCTTAAGCGGGAGTAGAATCGAGACCCAGTACTTC
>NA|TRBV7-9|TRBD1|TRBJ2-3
CASSSLQGATDTQYF
TGTGCCAGCAGCTCTCTTCAGGGGGCTACAGATACGCAGTATTTT
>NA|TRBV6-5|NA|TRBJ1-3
CASGYQAGGRNTIYF
TGTGCCAGCGGATATCAGGCTGGGGGCCGAAACACCATATATTTT
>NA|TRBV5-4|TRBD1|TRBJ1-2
CASSQPDRENYGYTF
TGTGCCAGCAGCCAGCCAGACAGGGAGAACTATGGCTACACCTTC
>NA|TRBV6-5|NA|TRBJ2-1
CASSYRLTSSYNEQFF
TGTGCCAGCAGTTACAGACTTACGAGCTCCTACAATGAGCAGTTCTTC
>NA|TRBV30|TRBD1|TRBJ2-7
CAWSPHRGAEQYF
TGTGCCTGGAGCCCACACAGGGGAGCCGAGCAGTACTTC
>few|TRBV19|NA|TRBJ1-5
CASSGTPNQPQHF
TGTGCCAGTAGCGGGACACCAAATCAGCCCCAGCATTTT
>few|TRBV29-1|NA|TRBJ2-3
CSVEWGPEDTQYF
TGCAGCGTTGAGTGGGGGCCTGAAGATACGCAGTATTTT
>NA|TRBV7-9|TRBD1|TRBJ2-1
CASRYTGTVNEQFF
TGTGCCAGCAGATACACCGGGACAGTGAACGAGCAGTTCTTC
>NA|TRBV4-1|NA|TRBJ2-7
CASSHPGDTNYEQYF
TGCGCCAGCAGCCACCCTGGGGACACTAACTACGAGCAGTACTTC
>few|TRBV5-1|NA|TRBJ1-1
CASRSRYGLPGEAFF
TGCGCCAGCCGCTCAAGATACGGCCTCCCGGGGGAAGCTTTCTTT
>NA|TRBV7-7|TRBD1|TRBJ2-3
CASSLTGDLADTQYF
TGTGCTAGCAGCCTCACAGGGGACCTGGCAGATACGCAGTATTTT
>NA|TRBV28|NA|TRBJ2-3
CASSLLTDTQYF
TGTGCCAGCTCCCTACTCACAGATACGCAGTATTTT
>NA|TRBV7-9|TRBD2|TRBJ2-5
CASSWERGLQETQYF
TGTGCCAGCAGCTGGGAGCGGGGTCTCCAAGAGACCCAGTACTTC
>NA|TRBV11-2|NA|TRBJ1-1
CASSLVLGANTEAFF
TGTGCCAGCAGCTTAGTCCTGGGGGCGAACACTGAAGCTTTCTTT